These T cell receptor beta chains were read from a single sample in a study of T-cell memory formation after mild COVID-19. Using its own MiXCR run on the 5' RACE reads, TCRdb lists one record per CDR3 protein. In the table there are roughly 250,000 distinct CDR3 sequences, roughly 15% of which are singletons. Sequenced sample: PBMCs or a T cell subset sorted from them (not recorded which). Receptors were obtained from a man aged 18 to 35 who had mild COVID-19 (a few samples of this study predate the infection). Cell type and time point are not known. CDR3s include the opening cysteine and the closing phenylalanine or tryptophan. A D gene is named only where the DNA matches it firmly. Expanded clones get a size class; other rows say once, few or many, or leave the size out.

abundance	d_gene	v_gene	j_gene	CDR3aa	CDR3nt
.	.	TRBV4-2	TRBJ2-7	CASSQGQYSYEQYF	TGTGCCAGCAGCCAAGGACAGTACTCCTACGAGCAGTACTTC
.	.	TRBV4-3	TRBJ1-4	CASSQDGRPNEKLFF	TGCGCCAGCAGCCAAGATGGCAGACCAAATGAAAAACTGTTTTTT
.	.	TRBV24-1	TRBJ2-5	CATSDSQGTQETQYF	TGTGCCACCAGTGATTCCCAGGGGACGCAAGAGACCCAGTACTTC
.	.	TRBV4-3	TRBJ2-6	CASSPSGRGANVLTF	TGCGCCAGCAGCCCCTCTGGACGTGGGGCCAACGTCCTGACTTTC
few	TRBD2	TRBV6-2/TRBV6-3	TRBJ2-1	CASSGLAGGLEQFF	TGTGCCAGCAGCGGACTAGCGGGGGGGCTGGAGCAGTTCTTC
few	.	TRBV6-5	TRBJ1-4	CASSYSPGGGGGLGKLFF	TGTGCCAGCAGTTACTCCCCCGGCGGAGGGGGGGGACTGGGAAAACTGTTTTTT
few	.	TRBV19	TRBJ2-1	CASSMSYRYGDNNEQFF	TGTGCCAGTAGTATGTCGTATCGGTACGGGGATAACAATGAGCAGTTCTTC
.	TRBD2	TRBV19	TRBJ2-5	CASSISSGDEETQYF	TGTGCCAGTAGTATTTCTAGCGGGGACGAAGAGACCCAGTACTTC
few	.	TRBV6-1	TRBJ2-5	CASSELSLETQYF	TGTGCCAGCAGTGAATTGTCGTTGGAGACCCAGTACTTC
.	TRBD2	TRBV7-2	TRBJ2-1	CASSSRPGAGGSRLFF	TGTGCCAGCAGCTCCCGACCGGGGGCGGGGGGCTCCCGTCTGTTCTTC
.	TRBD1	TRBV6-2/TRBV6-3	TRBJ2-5	CARSHPGQGSETQYF	TGTGCCAGAAGCCACCCGGGACAGGGGTCGGAGACCCAGTACTTC
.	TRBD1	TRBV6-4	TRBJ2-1	CASSRQGMNEQFF	TGTGCCAGCAGTCGACAGGGGATGAATGAGCAGTTCTTC
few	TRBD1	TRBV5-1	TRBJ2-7	CASSRGQDYSYEQYF	TGCGCCAGCAGCCGGGGACAGGATTACTCCTACGAGCAGTACTTC
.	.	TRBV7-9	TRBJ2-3	CASSLFAGATDTQYF	TGTGCCAGCAGCTTATTTGCGGGGGCTACAGATACGCAGTATTTT
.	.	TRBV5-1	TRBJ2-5	CASSSGAGPPETQYF	TGCGCCAGCAGCAGCGGTGCTGGGCCCCCAGAGACCCAGTACTTC
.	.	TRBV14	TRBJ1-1	CASSQRGALNTEAFF	TGTGCCAGCAGCCAGCGGGGGGCTCTGAACACTGAAGCTTTCTTT
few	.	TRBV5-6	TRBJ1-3	CASSPRRWGKGSGNTIYF	TGTGCCAGCAGCCCTCGGAGGTGGGGGAAAGGGTCTGGAAACACCATATATTTT